The T cell receptor (beta chain) described here comes from a study of blood T cell repertoires in COVID-19. The CDR3 runs 16 residues. The V end lost 1 base, the J end lost 4 bases, and 17 bases lay between the germline ends. CDR1 and CDR2 from the germline V gene are SGHRS and YFSETQ. TCRdb keeps only in-frame clones here, not all; method: immunoSEQ multiplex PCR. Among roughly 88,000 clones, about four fifths were seen once, and the ten largest hold 15% to 17%. Sequenced material: peripheral blood. The receptor comes from a woman older than 75 with acute or convalescent COVID-19. The genes are TRBV5-1 and TRBJ1-1; perhaps TRBD1 as D (6 bases). CDR3 sequence reads: CASSLSRQDLGTEAFF. The CDR3 bases are TGCGCCAGCAGCTTGTCCCGACAGGATTTAGGCACTGAAGCTTTCTTT.